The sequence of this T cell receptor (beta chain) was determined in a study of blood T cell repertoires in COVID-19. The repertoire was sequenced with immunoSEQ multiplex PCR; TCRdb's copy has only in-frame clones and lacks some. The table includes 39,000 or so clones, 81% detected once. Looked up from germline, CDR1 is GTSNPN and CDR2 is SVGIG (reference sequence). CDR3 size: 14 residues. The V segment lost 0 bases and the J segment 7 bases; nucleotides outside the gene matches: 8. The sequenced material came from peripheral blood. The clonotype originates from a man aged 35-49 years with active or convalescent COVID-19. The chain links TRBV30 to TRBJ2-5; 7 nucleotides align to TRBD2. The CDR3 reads CAWSVRLAGGTQYF. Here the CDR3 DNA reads TGTGCCTGGAGTGTACGACTAGCTGGGGGGACCCAGTACTTC.